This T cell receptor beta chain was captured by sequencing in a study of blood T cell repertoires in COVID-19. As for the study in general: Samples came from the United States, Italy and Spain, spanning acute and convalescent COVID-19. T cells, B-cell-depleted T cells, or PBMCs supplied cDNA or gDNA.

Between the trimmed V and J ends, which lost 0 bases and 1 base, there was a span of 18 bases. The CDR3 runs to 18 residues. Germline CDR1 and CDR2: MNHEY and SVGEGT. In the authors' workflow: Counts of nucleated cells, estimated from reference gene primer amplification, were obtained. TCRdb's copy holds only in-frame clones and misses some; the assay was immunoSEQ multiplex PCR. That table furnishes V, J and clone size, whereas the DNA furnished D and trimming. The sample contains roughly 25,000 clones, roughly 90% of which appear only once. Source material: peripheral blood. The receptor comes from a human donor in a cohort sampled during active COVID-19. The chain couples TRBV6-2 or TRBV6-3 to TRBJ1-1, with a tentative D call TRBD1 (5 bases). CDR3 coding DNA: TGTGCCAGCAGTTACTCGCAGGGAGGAGGTACAGGGAACACTGAAGCTTTCTTT. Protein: CASSYSQGGGTGNTEAFF.